This T cell receptor (beta chain) was obtained from a study of cytotoxic CD8 clonotypes in ibrutinib-treated CLL. Study context: Response samples were taken after a median around eleven months of treatment, range 6 to 36.

V was trimmed by 2 bases and J by 11 bases, leaving 16 bases between them. The CDR3 is 14 amino acids. Germline V gene lookup returns CDR1 KGHSH and CDR2 LQKENI. This clone was found a few times. The assay was immunoSEQ multiplex PCR, and TCRdb's table has in-frame clones only and misses some. The profile covers some 300,000 clones, with approximately 80% appearing a single time and roughly 6.3% taken by the ten largest. The origin of this receptor is a human donor with chronic lymphocytic leukemia. Sequenced material: PBMCs, taken before ibrutinib treatment. The rearrangement links TRBV18 to TRBJ1-5; maybe TRBD1 (5 bases). CDR3 sequence: CASSPGDAGLAQHF. CDR3 bases: TGTGCCAGCTCACCAGGGGACGCAGGTCTGGCCCAGCATTTT. Looking up the rest from reference TRBV18 and TRBJ1-5 gives the full variable domain: NAGVMQNPRHLVRRRGQEARLRCSPMKGHSHVYWYRQLPEEGLKFMVYLQKENIIDESGMPKERFSAEFPKEGPSILRIQQVVRGDSAAYFCASSPGDAGLAQHFGDGTRLSIL.